The 2 T cell receptor beta chains below all came from one sample that was sequenced in a study of blood T cell repertoires in COVID-19. Profiling relied on immunoSEQ multiplex PCR, and the TCRdb table lists in-frame clones only, not all of them. The table lists over 300,000 clones, 90% of them singletons. Material for sequencing was peripheral blood. Source of these receptors: a man aged 18-30 years with active or convalescent COVID-19.

The chain has TRBV6-5 and TRBJ2-2; possibly TRBD1 for D (6 bases). The CDR3 sequence is 15 residues long. Germline V gene lookup returns CDR1 MNHEY and CDR2 SVGAGI. Trimming took off 2 bases at V and 4 bases at J, with 11 bases between the two ends. The CDR3 DNA reads TGTGCCAGCAGTTACAACAGGGCGGGCACCGGGGAGCTGTTTTTT. It translates to CASSYNRAGTGELFF.

The chain combines TRBV2 with TRBJ2-1, with 12 bases lining up with TRBD2. V trimming: 4 bases; J trimming: 7 bases; junction bases outside the gene matches: 8. From germline, CDR1 is SNHLY and CDR2 FYNNEI. The CDR3 has 16 amino acids. In DNA, the CDR3 is TGTGCCAGCAGTGCCCGACTAGCGGGAGTCAGGAATGAGCAGTTCTTC. The encoded protein is CASSARLAGVRNEQFF.